This is a list of T cell receptor beta chains from one sample in a study of metastatic and nonmetastatic thyroid tumors. With MiXCR, TCRdb reprocessed the PCR reads. The top ten hold about 3.3% of the sample, which has fewer than 30,000 clones, around 14% seen once. Sequencing used blood. Receptors originate from a female donor with papillary thyroid cancer or a benign thyroid nodule (not recorded which). Some clones in this sample may be carry-over from other donors' samples. Both conserved end residues are part of each CDR3. A D gene is named only where the DNA matches it firmly. Rows may omit the clone size; those that give it use once, few, many or a size class.

D: NA
J: TRBJ1-1
size: many
V: TRBV28
CDR3: CASSSPGRYTEAFF
DNA: TGTGCCAGCAGTTCGCCGGGGAGATACACTGAAGCTTTCTTT

D: NA
J: TRBJ2-5
size: NA
V: TRBV30
CDR3: CAWSSGDGTQYF
DNA: TGTGCCTGGAGTTCAGGGGATGGGACCCAGTACTTC

D: TRBD2
J: TRBJ2-5
size: many
V: TRBV10-3
CDR3: CAISDIAGLAVETQYF
DNA: TGTGCCATCAGTGATATAGCGGGACTAGCAGTGGAGACCCAGTACTTC

D: TRBD2
J: TRBJ2-7
size: NA
V: TRBV5-1
CDR3: CASSFWASGSHEQYF
DNA: TGCGCCAGCAGCTTTTGGGCTAGCGGGAGCCACGAGCAGTACTTC

D: NA
J: TRBJ2-1
size: many
V: TRBV20-1
CDR3: CSARDPRDWYNEQFF
DNA: TGCAGTGCTAGAGATCCCCGGGACTGGTACAATGAGCAGTTCTTC

D: NA
J: TRBJ2-4
size: many
V: TRBV6-1
CDR3: CASRLPGSGKNIQYF
DNA: TGTGCCAGCAGACTACCAGGGTCTGGCAAAAACATTCAGTACTTC

D: NA
J: TRBJ1-1
size: NA
V: TRBV11-2
CDR3: CASSLARYTEAFF
DNA: TGTGCCAGCAGCTTAGCCAGGTACACTGAAGCTTTCTTT

D: NA
J: TRBJ1-1
size: many
V: TRBV7-9
CDR3: CSAATSNTEAFF
DNA: TGTTCGGCAGCCACCTCGAACACTGAAGCTTTCTTT

D: TRBD2
J: TRBJ2-1
size: many
V: TRBV20-1
CDR3: CSGWSSGSYNEQFF
DNA: TGCAGTGGGTGGTCTAGCGGATCCTACAATGAGCAGTTCTTC

D: NA
J: TRBJ2-2
size: many
V: TRBV29-1
CDR3: CSVRTGTGELFF
DNA: TGCAGCGTTCGGACCGGGACCGGGGAGCTGTTTTTT

D: NA
J: TRBJ2-5
size: many
V: TRBV5-6
CDR3: CASSLVLIQETQYF
DNA: TGTGCCAGCAGCTTGGTACTGATTCAAGAGACCCAGTACTTC

D: NA
J: TRBJ2-7
size: many
V: TRBV20-1
CDR3: CSARPPRGEGIGQYF
DNA: TGCAGTGCTAGACCACCAAGGGGTGAGGGAATCGGGCAGTACTTC

D: TRBD1
J: TRBJ1-1
size: many
V: TRBV28
CDR3: CASSLRTGEAFF
DNA: TGTGCCAGCAGTTTACGGACAGGAGAAGCTTTCTTT

D: TRBD2
J: TRBJ2-3
size: many
V: TRBV11-2
CDR3: CASSFPSRLAADTQYF
DNA: TGTGCCAGCAGCTTCCCTTCAAGACTAGCGGCCGATACGCAGTATTTT

D: NA
J: TRBJ2-6
size: NA
V: TRBV7-3
CDR3: CASSSDPGANVLNF
DNA: TGTGCCAGCAGCTCGGATCCTGGGGCCAACGTCCTGAATTTC

D: TRBD1
J: TRBJ2-3
size: many
V: TRBV27
CDR3: CASSSYRGSNTDTQYF
DNA: TGTGCCAGCAGTTCCTACAGGGGAAGTAACACAGATACGCAGTATTTT

D: NA
J: TRBJ2-7
size: few
V: TRBV2
CDR3: CASSVESVSDQYF
DNA: TGTGCCAGCAGTGTGGAAAGTGTGTCAGATCAGTACTTC

D: TRBD1
J: TRBJ2-5
size: NA
V: TRBV20-1
CDR3: CSAPSGGGETQYF
DNA: TGCAGCGCTCCTTCAGGGGGCGGTGAGACCCAGTACTTC

D: NA
J: TRBJ2-7
size: medium-sized
V: TRBV12-3/TRBV12-4
CDR3: CASSSLYEQYF
DNA: TGTGCCAGCAGCTCGCTCTACGAGCAGTACTTC

D: NA
J: TRBJ1-5
size: many
V: TRBV25-1
CDR3: CASSDGHNQPQHF
DNA: TGTGCCAGCAGTGATGGGCATAATCAGCCCCAGCATTTT

D: TRBD2
J: TRBJ2-7
size: many
V: TRBV6-1
CDR3: CASSEALAGSYEQYF
DNA: TGTGCCAGCAGTGAAGCGCTAGCGGGATCCTACGAGCAGTACTTC

D: NA
J: TRBJ2-2
size: many
V: TRBV27
CDR3: CASSESSAPNTGELFF
DNA: TGTGCCAGCAGTGAATCTAGCGCCCCGAACACCGGGGAGCTGTTTTTT

D: NA
J: TRBJ1-1
size: many
V: TRBV5-1
CDR3: CASSPATGVNTEAFF
DNA: TGCGCCAGCAGCCCAGCGACAGGCGTGAACACTGAAGCTTTCTTT

D: TRBD2
J: TRBJ2-1
size: many
V: TRBV9
CDR3: CASSARLALGSEQFF
DNA: TGTGCCAGCAGCGCCCGACTAGCGCTGGGTTCGGAGCAGTTCTTC

D: TRBD2
J: TRBJ2-2
size: many
V: TRBV14
CDR3: CASSSPGLAGDTGELFF
DNA: TGTGCCAGCAGCTCCCCCGGACTAGCGGGGGACACCGGGGAGCTGTTTTTT

D: NA
J: TRBJ2-3
size: many
V: TRBV2
CDR3: CASSSRGTYTDTQYF
DNA: TGTGCCAGCAGTTCCAGGGGGACTTACACAGATACGCAGTATTTT

D: NA
J: TRBJ1-2
size: many
V: TRBV5-1
CDR3: CASSLAVTPVRDGYTF
DNA: TGCGCCAGCAGCTTGGCCGTCACCCCTGTTCGGGATGGCTACACCTTC

D: NA
J: TRBJ2-1
size: many
V: TRBV11-2
CDR3: CASSLDPGPGEQFF
DNA: TGTGCCAGCAGCTTAGATCCAGGGCCGGGTGAGCAGTTCTTC